This TCR beta chain was recorded in a study of blood T cell repertoires in COVID-19. In the original workflow: Amplification with reference gene primers provided the estimates of nucleated cell counts. TCRdb's table, derived via immunoSEQ multiplex PCR, lists solely in-frame clones and lacks some. V, J and clone size reflect that table, while D and trimming were determined from the DNA. This repertoire shows over 60,000 clones, approximately 84% found once; its top ten account for approximately 12%. V lost 4 bases and J lost 4; bases outside the gene matches: 7. The germline CDR1 and CDR2 sequences are SGHDT and YYEEEE. This CDR3 region has 15 residues.

V usage is TRBV5-6 and J usage is TRBJ1-5; 8 bases agree with TRBD1. The source is a human donor in a cohort sampled during active COVID-19. What was sequenced was peripheral blood. In DNA, the CDR3 is TGTGCCAGCAGCAAAGACAGGGGCGGAAATCAGCCCCAGCATTTT. It specifies CASSKDRGGNQPQHF.